This is a list of T cell receptor beta chains from one sample in a study of T cell changes during pregnancy in multiple sclerosis. Using immunoSEQ multiplex PCR, the repertoire was profiled, and TCRdb retains in-frame clones only, with some absent. The sample lists more than 65,000 clones, roughly 90% occurring once. Here the sequenced sample was peripheral blood, taken after pregnancy. The source of these receptors is a female donor in good health, enrolled as a control in a pregnancy study. CDR3s include the opening cysteine and the closing phenylalanine or tryptophan. Each record gives: D gene, J gene, clone size, V gene, CDR3 DNA, CDR3 protein. D genes are given only for firm matches. Clone size is stated in some rows and not others, as once, few, many or a class when expanded.

>-|TRBJ1-1|once|TRBV16
TGTGCCAGCAGCCCTCCCAGGGTGAACACTGAAGCTTTCTTT
CASSPPRVNTEAFF
>-|TRBJ1-5|-|TRBV30
TGTGCCTGGTCGGTTGATAGCAATCAGCCCCAGCATTTT
CAWSVDSNQPQHF
>-|TRBJ1-6|-|TRBV30
TGTGCCTGGAGCCCCTGGGGCGGGGCGAGTAATTCACCCCTCCACTTT
CAWSPWGGASNSPLHF
>TRBD2|TRBJ2-5|-|TRBV10-3
TGTGCCATCAGTGAGTCCCTAGCGGGGGGGCAAGAGACCCAGTACTTC
CAISESLAGGQETQYF
>TRBD1|TRBJ1-1|-|TRBV5-6
TGTGCCAGCAGCAGACAGGGGATTGAAGCTTTCTTT
CASSRQGIEAFF
>TRBD1|TRBJ2-7|-|TRBV29-1
TGCAGGCTCGGGACAGCCGCTCCCTACGAGCAGTACTTC
CRLGTAAPYEQYF
>-|TRBJ1-1|few|TRBV30
TGTGCCTGGAGTGTACAGGGGAACACTGAAGCTTTCTTT
CAWSVQGNTEAFF
>-|TRBJ1-4|-|TRBV5-6
TGTGCCAGCAGCTCTCCCATAAGTAGGCGGGAAAAACTGTTTTTT
CASSSPISRREKLFF
>TRBD1|TRBJ2-5|-|TRBV6-5
TGTGCCAGCACACCCGACAGGGTCGAGACCCAGTACTTC
CASTPDRVETQYF
>TRBD1|TRBJ1-2|once|TRBV4-2
TGTGCCAGCAGCCACGAGACAGGGACGGACTATGGCTACACCTTC
CASSHETGTDYGYTF
>-|TRBJ1-1|once|TRBV5-5
TGTGCCAGCAGCTTAAGCCCGCAGAACACTGAAGCTTTCTTT
CASSLSPQNTEAFF
>-|TRBJ1-2|-|TRBV5-1
TGCGCCAGCAGCTTGTTGGCCTTCTCCTATGGCTACACCTTC
CASSLLAFSYGYTF
>-|TRBJ1-3|once|TRBV27
TGTGCCAGCAGACCCGTGGGGGGTGGAAACACCATATATTTT
CASRPVGGGNTIYF
>-|TRBJ2-3|-|TRBV6-4
TGTGCCAGCAGTGACAAGACAGGTAGCACAGATACGCAGTATTTT
CASSDKTGSTDTQYF
>TRBD2|TRBJ2-7|once|TRBV5-1
TGCGCCAGCAGCTTAAATCGCCTAGCGGGTGACGAGCAGTACTTC
CASSLNRLAGDEQYF
>TRBD1|TRBJ1-1|-|TRBV19
TGTGCCAGTAGTTGGGACAGCCAGAACCCGAACACTGAAGCTTTCTTT
CASSWDSQNPNTEAFF
>TRBD2|TRBJ2-1|-|TRBV11-2
TGTGCCAGCAGCTTAGGGCTAGCGGGGGGGCGGAGGTTCTTC
CASSLGLAGGRRFF
>TRBD1|TRBJ1-6|-|TRBV5-6
TGTGCCAGCAGCCCTTGGACAGGGGGGTCACCCCTCCACTTT
CASSPWTGGSPLHF
>-|TRBJ1-5|-|TRBV29-1
TGCAGCGTGGCGGGGAATAGCAATCAGCCCCAGCATTTT
CSVAGNSNQPQHF
>-|TRBJ2-5|once|TRBV11-3
TGTGCCAGCAGCGAAGTCGGGGGCCAAGAGACCCAGTACTTC
CASSEVGGQETQYF
>-|TRBJ1-3|-|TRBV11-2
TGTGCCAGCAGCTTATCGGGAGGAAACACCATATATTTT
CASSLSGGNTIYF
>-|TRBJ1-2|-|TRBV7-9
TGTGCCAGCATTTCGCTGAGGGCGGGTGGCTACACCTTC
CASISLRAGGYTF